This TCR beta chain originates from a study of shared clonotypes between healthy human individuals. On this clone: Its antigen is undetermined. Other DNA sequences in this sample translate to the same CDR3.

Study-wide results and caveats: Clonotype sharing among donors was thought likely to change with sequencing depth.

A deep-level run was used for the assay. The assay was immunoSEQ multiplex PCR, and TCRdb's table has in-frame clones only and misses some. This sample has about 530,000 clones, with about 80% found just once. CDR1 is MDHEN, CDR2 SYDVKM, per germline. This CDR3 spans 14 amino acids. The trim removed 6 bases at V and 5 bases at J, leaving 4 bases unmatched. V and J are TRBV28 and TRBJ1-5; TRBD1 agrees at 10 bases. Sequencing was performed on PBMCs. This TCR derives from a woman between 40 and 50 years old in good health. Some clones in this sample may be carry-over from other donors' samples. The CDR3 loop is CASSRDRGYQPQHF. The DNA for the CDR3 is TGTGCCAGCAGCCGGGACAGGGGATATCAGCCCCAGCATTTT.